This record looks at one T cell receptor (beta chain) sequence and its context. This entry is derived from a study of Graves' ophthalmopathy and Graves' hyperthyroidism. Study overall: The term stable hyperthyroidism indicated an absence of ophthalmopathy within 18 months of follow-up.

V lost 6 bases, J lost 4 bases, and 17 bases stayed unmatched. The CDR3 runs 17 residues. CDR1 is MNHNY, CDR2 SVGAGI, per germline (reference sequence). As the template, RNA transcripts were used to amplify TCR beta CDR3 regions. First-round RT-PCR with HTBI primers preceded a second-round multiplex PCR. Using its own MiXCR run on the multiplex PCR reads, TCRdb lists one record per CDR3 protein. The table has approximately 1.2 million distinct CDR3 sequences, about 35% seen once. Patients were excluded if they had other autoimmune diseases or uncontrolled infections, and likewise if pregnancy or lactation applied. Diagnosis was based on clinical symptoms, serum thyroxine, TRAb, thyroid ultrasound and orbital computed tomography.

This rearrangement joins TRBV6-6 to TRBJ2-7, with TRBD1 matching 8 bases. This receptor was identified in an adult man with Graves' hyperthyroidism. Sequences were obtained from peripheral blood or thyroid tissue (not recorded which). Here the CDR3 reads CASRGTGASTGPYEQYF. In DNA, the CDR3 is TGTGCCAGCAGGGGGACAGGAGCATCGACTGGGCCTTACGAGCAGTACTTC.